The sequence of this T cell receptor beta chain was determined in a study of T cell changes during pregnancy in multiple sclerosis. The repertoire was sequenced with immunoSEQ multiplex PCR; TCRdb's copy has only in-frame clones and lacks some. The sample has over 65,000 clones, more than 85% seen once; the top ten hold under 2%. The germline CDR1 and CDR2 sequences are ENHRY and SYGVKD. Losses at the gene ends were 6 bases for V and 7 bases for J; bases not matched to a gene: 10. The CDR3 length is 16 residues. The sequencing used peripheral blood, collected in the first trimester of pregnancy. This chain connects TRBV10-3 to TRBJ1-4; 11 bases line up with TRBD1. The sequence derives from a female donor in good health, enrolled as a control in a pregnancy study. This CDR3 is CAISRTGQGAGEKLFF. For the CDR3, the DNA is TGTGCCATCAGCCGTACCGGACAGGGGGCGGGTGAAAAACTGTTTTTT.